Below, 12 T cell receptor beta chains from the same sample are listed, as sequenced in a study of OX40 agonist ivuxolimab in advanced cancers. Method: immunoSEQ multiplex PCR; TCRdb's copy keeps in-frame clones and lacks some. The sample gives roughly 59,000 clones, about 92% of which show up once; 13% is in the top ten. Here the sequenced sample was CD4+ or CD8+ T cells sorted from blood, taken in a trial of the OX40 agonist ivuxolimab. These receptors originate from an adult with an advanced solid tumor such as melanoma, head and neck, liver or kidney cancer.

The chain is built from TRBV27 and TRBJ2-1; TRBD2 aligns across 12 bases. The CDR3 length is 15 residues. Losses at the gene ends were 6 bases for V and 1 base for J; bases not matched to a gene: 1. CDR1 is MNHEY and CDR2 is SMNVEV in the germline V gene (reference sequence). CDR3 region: CASSLAGGSYNEQFF. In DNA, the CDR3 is TGTGCCAGCAGCCTAGCGGGAGGGTCCTACAATGAGCAGTTCTTC.

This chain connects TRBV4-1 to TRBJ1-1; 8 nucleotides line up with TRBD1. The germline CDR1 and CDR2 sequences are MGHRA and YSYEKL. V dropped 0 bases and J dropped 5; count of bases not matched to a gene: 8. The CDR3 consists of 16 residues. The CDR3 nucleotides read TGCGCCAGCAGCCAAGAGCCCGCAGGGGGCTGGACTGAAGCTTTCTTT. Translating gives CASSQEPAGGWTEAFF.

The CDR3 protein is CASSLASLSQGSSYEQYF. The CDR3, as DNA: TGTGCCAGCAGCTTAGCGAGCTTGAGCCAGGGGTCCTCCTACGAGCAGTACTTC. V and J are TRBV7-6 and TRBJ2-7, with D tentatively TRBD1 (6 bases). Germline assignment: CDR1 SGHVS and CDR2 FNYEAQ. Between the trimmed V and J ends, which lost 0 bases and 0 bases, there was a span of 18 bases. The CDR3 consists of 18 residues.

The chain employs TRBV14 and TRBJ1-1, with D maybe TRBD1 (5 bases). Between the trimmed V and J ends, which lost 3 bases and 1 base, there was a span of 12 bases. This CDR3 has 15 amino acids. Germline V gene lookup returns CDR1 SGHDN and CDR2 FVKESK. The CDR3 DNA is TGTGCCAGCAGCCAGAAGGGAGGGGCGAACACTGAAGCTTTCTTT. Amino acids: CASSQKGGANTEAFF.

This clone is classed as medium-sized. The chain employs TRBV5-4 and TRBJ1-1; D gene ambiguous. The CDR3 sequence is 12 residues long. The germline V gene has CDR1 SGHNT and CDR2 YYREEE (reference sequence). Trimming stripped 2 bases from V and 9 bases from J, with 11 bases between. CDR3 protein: CASSFDRLQAFF. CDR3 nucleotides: TGTGCCAGCAGCTTTGATCGACTACAAGCTTTCTTT.

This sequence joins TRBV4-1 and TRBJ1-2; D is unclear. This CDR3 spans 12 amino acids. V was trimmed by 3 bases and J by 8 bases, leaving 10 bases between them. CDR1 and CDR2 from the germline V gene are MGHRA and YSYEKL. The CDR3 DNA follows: TGCGCCAGCAGCCATCCCCGGGAAGGCTACACCTTC. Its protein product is CASSHPREGYTF.

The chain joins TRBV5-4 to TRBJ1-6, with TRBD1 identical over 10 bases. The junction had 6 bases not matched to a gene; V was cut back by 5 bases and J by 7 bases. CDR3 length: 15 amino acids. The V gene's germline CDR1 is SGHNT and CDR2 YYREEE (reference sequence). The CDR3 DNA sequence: TGTGCCAGCAGTTATACGGGACAGGGGAATTCACCCCTCCACTTT. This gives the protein CASSYTGQGNSPLHF.

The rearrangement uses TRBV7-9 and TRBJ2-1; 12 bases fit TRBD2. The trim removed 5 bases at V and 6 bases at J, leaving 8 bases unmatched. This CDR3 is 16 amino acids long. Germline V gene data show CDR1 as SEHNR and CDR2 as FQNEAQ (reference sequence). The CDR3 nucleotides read TGTGCCAGCAGCCAGATAGGACTAGCGGGACCCAATGAGCAGTTCTTC. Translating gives CASSQIGLAGPNEQFF. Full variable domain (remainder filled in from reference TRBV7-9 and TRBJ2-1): DTGVSQNPRHKITKRGQNVTFRCDPISEHNRLYWYRQTLGQGPEFLTYFQNEAQLEKSRLLSDRFSAERPKGSFSTLEIQRTEQGDSAMYLCASSQIGLAGPNEQFFGPGTRLTVL.

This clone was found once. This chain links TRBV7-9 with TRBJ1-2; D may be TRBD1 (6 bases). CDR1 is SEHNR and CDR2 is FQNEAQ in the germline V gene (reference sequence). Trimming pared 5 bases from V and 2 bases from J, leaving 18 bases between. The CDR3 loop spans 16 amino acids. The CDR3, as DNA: TGTGCCAGCAGCCGGGGACCGGCAGGGGCCAACTATGGCTACACCTTC. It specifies CASSRGPAGANYGYTF.

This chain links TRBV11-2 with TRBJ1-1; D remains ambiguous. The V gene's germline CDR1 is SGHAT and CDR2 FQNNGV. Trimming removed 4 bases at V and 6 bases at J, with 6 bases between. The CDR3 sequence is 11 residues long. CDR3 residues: CASSWAAEAFF. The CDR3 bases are TGTGCCAGCAGCTGGGCAGCTGAAGCTTTCTTT.

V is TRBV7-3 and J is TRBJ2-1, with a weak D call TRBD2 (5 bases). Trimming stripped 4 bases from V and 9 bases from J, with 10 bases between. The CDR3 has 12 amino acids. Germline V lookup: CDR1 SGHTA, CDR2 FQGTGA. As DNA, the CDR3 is TGTGCCAGCAGCTCGTCTAGCACTGAGCAGTTCTTC. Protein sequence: CASSSSSTEQFF.

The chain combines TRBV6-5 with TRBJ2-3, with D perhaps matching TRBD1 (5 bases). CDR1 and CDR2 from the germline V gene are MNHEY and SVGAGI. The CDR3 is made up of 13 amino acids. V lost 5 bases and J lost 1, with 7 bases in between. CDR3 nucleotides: TGTGCCAGCAGTGGACAAGGCACAGATACGCAGTATTTT. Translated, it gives CASSGQGTDTQYF.